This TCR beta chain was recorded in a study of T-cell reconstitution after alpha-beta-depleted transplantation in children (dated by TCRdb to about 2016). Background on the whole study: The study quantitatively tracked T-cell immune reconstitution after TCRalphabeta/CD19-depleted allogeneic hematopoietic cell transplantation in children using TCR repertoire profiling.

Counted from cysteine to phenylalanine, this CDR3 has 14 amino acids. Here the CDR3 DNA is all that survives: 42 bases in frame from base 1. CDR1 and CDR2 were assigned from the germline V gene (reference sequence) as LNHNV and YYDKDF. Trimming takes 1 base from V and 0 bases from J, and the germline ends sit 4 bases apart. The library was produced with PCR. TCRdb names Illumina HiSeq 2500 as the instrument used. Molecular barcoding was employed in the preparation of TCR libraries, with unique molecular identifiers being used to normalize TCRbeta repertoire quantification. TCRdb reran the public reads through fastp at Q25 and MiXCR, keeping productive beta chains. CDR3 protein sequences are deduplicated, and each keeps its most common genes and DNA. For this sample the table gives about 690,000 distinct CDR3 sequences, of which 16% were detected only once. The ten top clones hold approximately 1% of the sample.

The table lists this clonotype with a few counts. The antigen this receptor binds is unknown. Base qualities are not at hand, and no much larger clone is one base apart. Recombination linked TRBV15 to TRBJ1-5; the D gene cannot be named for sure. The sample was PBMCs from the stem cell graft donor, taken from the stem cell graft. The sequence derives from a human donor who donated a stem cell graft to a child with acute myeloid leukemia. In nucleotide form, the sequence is TGTGCCACCAGCAGAGGGATTAGCAATCAGCCCCAGCATTTT. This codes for CATSRGISNQPQHF.